These T cell receptor beta chains were read from a single sample in a study of cytomegalovirus exposure and HLA in healthy donors. TCRdb's copy holds only in-frame clones and misses some; the assay was immunoSEQ multiplex PCR. Altogether more than 80,000 clones are present, just over 70% being singletons, with the ten largest covering approximately 0.74%. Sequencing was performed on PBMCs. These receptors were taken from a boy aged 5-17 years in good health and CMV-seronegative. Both conserved end residues are part of each CDR3. A D gene is named only where the DNA matches it firmly. Not all rows give a size; the values are once, few, many and, for expanded clones, a class.

abundance	v_gene	j_gene	d_gene	CDR3aa	CDR3nt
-	TRBV7-8	TRBJ2-1	-	CASSLKFVRGNEQFF	TGTGCCAGCAGCCTCAAGTTTGTTCGAGGCAATGAGCAGTTCTTC
-	TRBV5-1	TRBJ2-5	TRBD1	CASSSTGTGAETQYF	TGCGCCAGCAGCTCCACCGGGACAGGAGCAGAGACCCAGTACTTC
-	TRBV7-9	TRBJ1-2	-	CASSLGYSGYTF	TGTGCCAGCAGCTTAGGGTATAGTGGCTACACCTTC
-	TRBV5-1	TRBJ2-4	-	CASSPQPTGAKNIQYF	TGCGCCAGCAGCCCCCAACCGACAGGAGCCAAAAACATTCAGTACTTC
-	TRBV27	TRBJ2-7	-	CASSSPYEQYF	TGTGCCAGCAGTTCCCCATACGAGCAGTACTTC
-	TRBV28	TRBJ1-4	-	CASSLVRGGEKLFF	TGTGCCAGCAGTTTAGTACGGGGGGGTGAAAAACTGTTTTTT
-	TRBV5-6	TRBJ1-3	-	CASSAGTFSGNTIYF	TGTGCCAGCAGCGCCGGGACATTCTCTGGAAACACCATATATTTT
-	TRBV28	TRBJ2-7	-	CASTGVRTYEQYF	TGTGCCAGCACGGGGGTAAGAACCTACGAGCAGTACTTC
few	TRBV6-1	TRBJ2-5	TRBD1	CASRGQGAFQETQYF	TGTGCCAGCCGAGGGCAGGGGGCGTTCCAAGAGACCCAGTACTTC
once	TRBV9	TRBJ2-1	TRBD2	CASSVLSGREGDEQFF	TGTGCCAGCAGCGTCTTAAGCGGGAGGGAGGGGGATGAGCAGTTCTTC
-	TRBV5-4	TRBJ2-7	-	CASSREDEQYF	TGTGCCAGCAGCAGGGAGGACGAGCAGTACTTC
-	TRBV5-6	TRBJ1-5	TRBD1	CASSYRGYSNQPQHF	TGTGCCAGCAGCTACAGGGGTTACAGCAATCAGCCCCAGCATTTT
-	TRBV18	TRBJ2-1	TRBD2	CASSPPVISGNRNEQFF	TGTGCCAGCTCACCACCGGTTATTAGCGGGAATAGAAATGAGCAGTTCTTC
-	TRBV30	TRBJ1-1	-	CAWTLHRGNTEAFF	TGTGCCTGGACCCTACACCGGGGGAACACTGAAGCTTTCTTT
few	TRBV13	TRBJ1-2	TRBD1	CASSSPGGGRGYTF	TGTGCCAGCAGCTCCCCGGGAGGGGGCCGGGGCTACACCTTC
-	TRBV7-9	TRBJ1-5	-	CASGGVKIPGQPQHF	TGTGCCAGCGGGGGCGTAAAGATTCCGGGACAGCCCCAGCATTTT
-	TRBV5-1	TRBJ1-5	-	CASSLGVNQPQHF	TGCGCCAGCAGCTTAGGGGTCAATCAGCCCCAGCATTTT
-	TRBV7-2	TRBJ1-1	-	CASSLGQTMNTEAFF	TGTGCCAGCAGCTTAGGACAGACCATGAACACTGAAGCTTTCTTT
-	TRBV30	TRBJ2-1	TRBD2	CAWRTSPYNEQFF	TGTGCCTGGCGGACTAGCCCCTACAATGAGCAGTTCTTC
-	TRBV11-2	TRBJ2-3	TRBD2	CASSLDRGGDTQYF	TGTGCCAGCAGCTTAGATCGGGGGGGCGATACGCAGTATTTT
-	TRBV28	TRBJ2-5	-	CASSFLSGGSTQYF	TGTGCCAGCAGTTTTTTGAGCGGCGGATCGACCCAGTACTTC
-	TRBV7-2	TRBJ2-2	TRBD2	CASSLRTSGGAGELFF	TGTGCCAGCAGCTTACGGACTAGCGGGGGGGCCGGGGAGCTGTTTTTT
-	TRBV5-4	TRBJ2-7	TRBD1	CASSRDSYEQYF	TGTGCCAGCAGCCGGGACAGCTACGAGCAGTACTTC
once	TRBV27	TRBJ1-2	TRBD1	CASSLSTGGNGYTF	TGTGCCAGCAGTTTATCAACAGGGGGTAATGGCTACACCTTC
-	TRBV4-3	TRBJ1-1	-	CASSRRRNTEAFF	TGCGCCAGCAGCCGTCGGAGGAACACTGAAGCTTTCTTT
once	TRBV7-9	TRBJ2-3	-	CASSPPRGASTDTQYF	TGTGCCAGCAGCCCCCCCCGAGGCGCCAGCACAGATACGCAGTATTTT
few	TRBV2	TRBJ1-4	-	CASSARQQNEKLFF	TGTGCCAGCAGTGCGAGACAACAGAATGAAAAACTGTTTTTT
-	TRBV6-4	TRBJ1-1	-	CASSDSGREAEAFF	TGTGCCAGCAGTGACTCGGGGAGGGAAGCTGAAGCTTTCTTT
-	TRBV7-3	TRBJ2-7	TRBD2	CASSLSASGVYEQYF	TGTGCCAGCAGCTTATCGGCTAGCGGGGTCTACGAGCAGTACTTC
-	TRBV5-6	TRBJ1-4	-	CASSLGRTNEKLFF	TGTGCCAGCAGCTTGGGCAGAACTAATGAAAAACTGTTTTTT
-	TRBV11-3	TRBJ2-2	-	CASSLDAGRGTGELFF	TGTGCCAGCAGCTTAGATGCGGGCAGGGGCACCGGGGAGCTGTTTTTT
few	TRBV10-1	TRBJ2-7	-	CASSELPGSSYEQYF	TGCGCCAGCAGTGAACTACCCGGGAGCTCCTACGAGCAGTACTTC
few	TRBV7-8	TRBJ2-1	TRBD2	CASRDASGRYNEQFF	TGTGCCAGCAGGGACGCTAGCGGGCGTTACAATGAGCAGTTCTTC
-	TRBV5-4	TRBJ1-1	TRBD1	CASSFGQGGTEAFF	TGTGCCAGCAGCTTTGGACAGGGCGGTACTGAAGCTTTCTTT
-	TRBV2	TRBJ1-1	TRBD1	CASSERGRSTEAFF	TGTGCCAGCAGTGAAAGGGGGCGAAGCACTGAAGCTTTCTTT
-	TRBV9	TRBJ1-1	TRBD1	CASSSSRGRQGFFTQAFF	TGTGCCAGCAGCTCCTCAAGGGGGAGACAGGGCTTTTTTACCCAAGCTTTCTTT
-	TRBV28	TRBJ1-6	-	CASSFRGPSYNSPLHF	TGTGCCAGCAGTTTCAGGGGACCCTCCTATAATTCACCCCTCCACTTT
-	TRBV7-2	TRBJ2-5	TRBD2	CASSSVRVAGDRETQYF	TGTGCCAGCAGCTCCGTAAGAGTAGCGGGGGATAGGGAGACCCAGTACTTC
-	TRBV30	TRBJ2-7	-	CAWSLSSYEQYF	TGTGCCTGGAGCTTGAGCTCCTACGAGCAGTACTTC
-	TRBV7-2	TRBJ1-1	-	CASTANWNTEAFF	TGTGCCAGCACTGCGAACTGGAACACTGAAGCTTTCTTT
-	TRBV9	TRBJ1-2	TRBD1	CASSDQGTDPYGYTF	TGTGCCAGCAGCGACCAGGGGACAGATCCCTATGGCTACACCTTC
-	TRBV16	TRBJ1-4	TRBD1	CASSQFTGGASTNEKLFF	TGTGCCAGCAGCCAATTTACAGGGGGCGCGTCGACTAATGAAAAACTGTTTTTT
-	TRBV5-6	TRBJ2-2	-	CASGLQGGTGELFF	TGTGCCAGCGGGTTACAGGGTGGCACCGGGGAGCTGTTTTTT
-	TRBV10-3	TRBJ1-2	-	CAISEGQGNYGYTF	TGTGCCATCAGTGAGGGGCAGGGGAACTATGGCTACACCTTC
-	TRBV5-4	TRBJ2-7	TRBD2	CASSLGGSIYEQYF	TGTGCCAGCAGCTTGGGCGGGAGTATTTACGAGCAGTACTTC
-	TRBV7-9	TRBJ1-4	-	CASSPTRTREKLFF	TGTGCCAGCAGCCCAACTAGGACGCGCGAAAAACTGTTTTTT
-	TRBV4-2	TRBJ2-1	TRBD2	CASSQRRGTSGSDEQFF	TGTGCCAGCAGCCAACGAAGGGGGACTAGCGGGAGCGATGAGCAGTTCTTC
-	TRBV19	TRBJ2-5	-	CASSPGGSGDIETQYF	TGTGCCAGTAGTCCAGGGGGTAGCGGGGATATCGAGACCCAGTACTTC
-	TRBV15	TRBJ2-7	TRBD2	CATSREATSGPYSYEQYF	TGTGCCACCAGCAGAGAAGCGACTAGCGGGCCTTACTCCTACGAGCAGTACTTC
-	TRBV11-2	TRBJ2-1	TRBD2	CASSFVAGGPRNNEQFF	TGTGCCAGCAGCTTCGTCGCGGGAGGGCCCCGCAACAATGAGCAGTTCTTC
-	TRBV5-5	TRBJ2-1	TRBD1	CASSLQGEINEQFF	TGTGCCAGCAGCTTGCAGGGGGAGATAAATGAGCAGTTCTTC
-	TRBV7-9	TRBJ1-2	TRBD1	CASSPQGGNGYTF	TGTGCCAGCAGCCCCCAGGGGGGAAATGGCTACACCTTC
-	TRBV28	TRBJ2-1	TRBD1	CASSFRGKRSLDDEQFF	TGTGCCAGCAGTTTCAGGGGGAAAAGGAGTTTAGACGATGAGCAGTTCTTC
-	TRBV5-1	TRBJ2-1	TRBD1	CASSLEGARGPQFF	TGCGCCAGCAGCTTGGAGGGAGCTAGGGGGCCGCAGTTCTTC